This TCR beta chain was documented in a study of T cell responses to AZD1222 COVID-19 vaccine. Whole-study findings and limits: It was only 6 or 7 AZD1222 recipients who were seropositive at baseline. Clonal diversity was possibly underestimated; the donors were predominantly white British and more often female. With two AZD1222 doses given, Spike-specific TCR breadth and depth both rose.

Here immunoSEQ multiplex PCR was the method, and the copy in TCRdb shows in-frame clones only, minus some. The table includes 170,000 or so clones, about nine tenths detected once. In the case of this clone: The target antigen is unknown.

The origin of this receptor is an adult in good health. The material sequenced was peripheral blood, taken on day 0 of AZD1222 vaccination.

The CDR3 DNA sequence: TGTGCCAGCAGCCCCGCCGGGGGGCGCAAAGTAAATCAGCCCCAGCATTTT. Its translation: CASSPAGGRKVNQPQHF. The chain joins TRBV21-1 to TRBJ1-5. TRBV21-1 is designated a pseudogene. This CDR3 region has 17 residues.